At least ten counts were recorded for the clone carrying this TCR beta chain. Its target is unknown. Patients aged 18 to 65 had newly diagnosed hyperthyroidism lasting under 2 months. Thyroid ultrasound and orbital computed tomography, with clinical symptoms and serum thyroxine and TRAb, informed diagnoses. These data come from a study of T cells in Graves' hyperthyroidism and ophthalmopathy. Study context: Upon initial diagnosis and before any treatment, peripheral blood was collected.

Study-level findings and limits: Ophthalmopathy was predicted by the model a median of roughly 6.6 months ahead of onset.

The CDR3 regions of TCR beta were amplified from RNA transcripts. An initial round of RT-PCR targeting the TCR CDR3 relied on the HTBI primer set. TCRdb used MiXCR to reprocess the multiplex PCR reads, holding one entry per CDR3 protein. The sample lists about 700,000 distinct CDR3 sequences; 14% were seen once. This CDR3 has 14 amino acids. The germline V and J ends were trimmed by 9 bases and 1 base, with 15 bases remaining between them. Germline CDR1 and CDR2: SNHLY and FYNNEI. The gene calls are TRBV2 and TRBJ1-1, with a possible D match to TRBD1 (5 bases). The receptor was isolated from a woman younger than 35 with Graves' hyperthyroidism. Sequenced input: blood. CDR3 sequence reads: CASCGGGPNTEAFF. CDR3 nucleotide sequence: TGTGCCAGTTGTGGGGGGGGACCGAACACTGAAGCTTTCTTT.